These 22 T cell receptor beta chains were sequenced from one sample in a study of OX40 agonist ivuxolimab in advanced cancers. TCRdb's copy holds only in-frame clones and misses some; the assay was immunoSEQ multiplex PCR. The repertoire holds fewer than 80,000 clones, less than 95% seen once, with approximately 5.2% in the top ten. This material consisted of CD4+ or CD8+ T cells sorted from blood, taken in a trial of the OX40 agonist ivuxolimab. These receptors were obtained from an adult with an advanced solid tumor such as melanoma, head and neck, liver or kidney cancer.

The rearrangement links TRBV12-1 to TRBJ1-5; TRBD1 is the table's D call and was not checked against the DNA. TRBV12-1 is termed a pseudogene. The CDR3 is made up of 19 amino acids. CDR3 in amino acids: CASSFAVIGTGYTNQPQHF. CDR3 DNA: TGTGCCAGCAGCTTTGCGGTGATCGGGACAGGGTATACCAATCAGCCCCAGCATTTT.

The CDR3 coding sequence is TGTGCCAGCAGTGACCCCCGGGGGACAGTGGAGACCCAGTACTTC. Translating it yields CASSDPRGTVETQYF. The chain uses TRBV25-1 and TRBJ2-5; tentative D call: TRBD1 (7 bases). Trimming removed 3 bases at V and 5 bases at J, with 16 bases between. The CDR3 contains 15 residues. CDR1 MGHDK and CDR2 SYGVNS come from the germline V gene.

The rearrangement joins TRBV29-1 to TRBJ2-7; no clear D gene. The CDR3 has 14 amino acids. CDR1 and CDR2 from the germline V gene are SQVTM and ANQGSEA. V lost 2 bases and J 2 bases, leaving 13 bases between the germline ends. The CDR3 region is CSVESLPETYEQYF. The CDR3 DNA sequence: TGCAGCGTTGAAAGTCTGCCAGAAACCTACGAGCAGTACTTC.

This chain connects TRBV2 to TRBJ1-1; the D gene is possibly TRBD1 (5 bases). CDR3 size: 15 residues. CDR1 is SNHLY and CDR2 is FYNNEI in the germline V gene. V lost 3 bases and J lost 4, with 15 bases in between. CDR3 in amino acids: CASSDSAGRGTEAFF. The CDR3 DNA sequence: TGTGCCAGCAGTGATTCGGCAGGGAGAGGCACTGAAGCTTTCTTT.

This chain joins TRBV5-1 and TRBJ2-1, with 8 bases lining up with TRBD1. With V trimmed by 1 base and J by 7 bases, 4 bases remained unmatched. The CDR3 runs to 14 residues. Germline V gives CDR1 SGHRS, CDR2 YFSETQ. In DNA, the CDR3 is TGCGCCAGCAGCTTGCAGGGGGCAGGAAATGAGCAGTTCTTC. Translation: CASSLQGAGNEQFF. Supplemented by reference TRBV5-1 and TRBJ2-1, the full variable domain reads KAGVTQTPRYLIKTRGQQVTLSCSPISGHRSVSWYQQTPGQGLQFLFEYFSETQRNKGNFPGRFSGRQFSNSRSEMNVSTLELGDSALYLCASSLQGAGNEQFFGPGTRLTVL.

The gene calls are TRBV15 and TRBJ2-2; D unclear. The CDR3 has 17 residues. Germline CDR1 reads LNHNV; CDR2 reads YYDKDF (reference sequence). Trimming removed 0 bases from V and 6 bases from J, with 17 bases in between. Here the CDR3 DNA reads TGTGCCACCAGCAGAGACTACAATCCCCGGGTTGCCGGGGAGCTGTTTTTT. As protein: CATSRDYNPRVAGELFF.

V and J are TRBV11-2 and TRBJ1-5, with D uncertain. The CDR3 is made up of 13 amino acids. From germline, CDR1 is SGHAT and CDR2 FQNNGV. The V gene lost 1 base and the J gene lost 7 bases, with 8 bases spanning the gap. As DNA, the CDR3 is TGTGCCAGCAGCTTAGGGGAACGGCAGCCCCAGCATTTT. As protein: CASSLGERQPQHF.

For the CDR3, the DNA is TGTGCCAGCAGCTTCAATGGGGCCTACAATGAGCAGTTCTTC. The encoded protein is CASSFNGAYNEQFF. The chain carries TRBV28 and TRBJ2-1, with unresolved D. Germline CDR1 is MDHEN and CDR2 is SYDVKM. The CDR3 spans 14 residues. Trimming left V 6 bases short and J 2 bases short, with 11 bases between.

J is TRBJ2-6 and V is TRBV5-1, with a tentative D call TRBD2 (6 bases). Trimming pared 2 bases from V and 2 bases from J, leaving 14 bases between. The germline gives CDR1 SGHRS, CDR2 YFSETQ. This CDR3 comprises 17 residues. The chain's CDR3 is CASSFGGAGPGANVLTF. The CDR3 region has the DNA TGCGCCAGCAGCTTCGGCGGGGCAGGGCCTGGGGCCAACGTCCTGACTTTC.

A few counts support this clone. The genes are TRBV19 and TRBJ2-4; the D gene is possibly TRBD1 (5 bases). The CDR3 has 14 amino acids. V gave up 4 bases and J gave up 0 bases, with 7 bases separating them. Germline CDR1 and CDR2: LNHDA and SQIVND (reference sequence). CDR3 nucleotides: TGTGCCAGTAGTACAGGGCTAGCCAAAAACATTCAGTACTTC. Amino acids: CASSTGLAKNIQYF.

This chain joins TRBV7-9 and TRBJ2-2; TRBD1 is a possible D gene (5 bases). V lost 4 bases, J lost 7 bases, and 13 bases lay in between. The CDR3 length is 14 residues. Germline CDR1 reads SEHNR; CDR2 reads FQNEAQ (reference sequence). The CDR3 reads CASSWSGQGGELFF. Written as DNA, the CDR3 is TGTGCCAGCAGCTGGTCAGGGCAGGGCGGGGAGCTGTTTTTT.

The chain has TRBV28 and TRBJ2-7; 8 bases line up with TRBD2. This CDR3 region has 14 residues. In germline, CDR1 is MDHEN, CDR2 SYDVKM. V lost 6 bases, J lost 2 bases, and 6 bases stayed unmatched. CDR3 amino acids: CASSQAGGAYEQYF. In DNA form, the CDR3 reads TGTGCCAGCAGCCAGGCCGGGGGGGCCTACGAGCAGTACTTC.

The CDR3 is CASSRPSGGTEAFF. The CDR3 DNA follows: TGCGCCAGCAGTCGCCCCTCGGGGGGCACTGAAGCTTTCTTT. The gene calls are TRBV4-1 and TRBJ1-1; D might be TRBD1 (5 bases). Germline loops: CDR1 MGHRA, CDR2 YSYEKL. Trimming took 6 bases from V and 4 from J, leaving 15 bases between them. CDR3 size: 14 residues.

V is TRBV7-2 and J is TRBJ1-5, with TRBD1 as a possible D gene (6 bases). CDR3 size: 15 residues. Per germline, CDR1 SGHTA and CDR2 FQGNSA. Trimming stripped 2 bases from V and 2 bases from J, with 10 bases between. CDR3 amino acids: CASSLFRGGNQPQHF. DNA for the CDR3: TGTGCCAGCAGCTTATTCAGGGGCGGCAATCAGCCCCAGCATTTT.

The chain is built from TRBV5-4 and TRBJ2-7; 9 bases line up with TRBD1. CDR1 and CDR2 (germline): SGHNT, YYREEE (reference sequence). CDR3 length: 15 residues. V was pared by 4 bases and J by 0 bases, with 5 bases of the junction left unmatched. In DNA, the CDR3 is TGTGCCAGCAGCGACGGACAGGGGCCCTCCTACGAGCAGTACTTC. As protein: CASSDGQGPSYEQYF.

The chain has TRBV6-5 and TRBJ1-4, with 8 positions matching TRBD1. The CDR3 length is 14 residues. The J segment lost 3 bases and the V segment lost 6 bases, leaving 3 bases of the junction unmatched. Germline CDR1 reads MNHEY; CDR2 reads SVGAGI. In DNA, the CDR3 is TGTGCCAGCAGGCCGACAGGGGCTAATGAAAAACTGTTTTTT. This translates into CASRPTGANEKLFF.

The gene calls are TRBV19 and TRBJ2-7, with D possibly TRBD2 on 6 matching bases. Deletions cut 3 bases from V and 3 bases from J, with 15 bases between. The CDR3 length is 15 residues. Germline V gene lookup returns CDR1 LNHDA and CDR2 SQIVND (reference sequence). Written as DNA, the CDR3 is TGTGCCAGTAGTATTTTATCCGGGAGAAGCTACGAGCAGTACTTC. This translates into CASSILSGRSYEQYF.

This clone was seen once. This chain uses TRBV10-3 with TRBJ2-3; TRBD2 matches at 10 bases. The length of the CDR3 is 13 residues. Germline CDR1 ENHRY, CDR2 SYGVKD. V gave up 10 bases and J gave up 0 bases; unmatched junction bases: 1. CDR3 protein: CATTSGSTDTQYF. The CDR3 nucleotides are TGTGCCACGACTAGCGGGAGCACAGATACGCAGTATTTT.

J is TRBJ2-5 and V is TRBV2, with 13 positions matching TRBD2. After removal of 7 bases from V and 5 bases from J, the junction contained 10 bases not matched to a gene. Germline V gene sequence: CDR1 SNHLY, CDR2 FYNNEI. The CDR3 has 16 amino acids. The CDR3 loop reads CASKKELAGGGETQYF. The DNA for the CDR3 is TGTGCCAGCAAAAAGGAACTAGCGGGAGGGGGGGAGACCCAGTACTTC. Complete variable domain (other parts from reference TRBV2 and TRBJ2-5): EPEVTQTPSHQVTQMGQEVILRCVPISNHLYFYWYRQILGQKVEFLVSFYNNEISEKSEIFDDQFSVERPDGSNFTLKIRSTKLEDSAMYFCASKKELAGGGETQYFGPGTRLLVL.

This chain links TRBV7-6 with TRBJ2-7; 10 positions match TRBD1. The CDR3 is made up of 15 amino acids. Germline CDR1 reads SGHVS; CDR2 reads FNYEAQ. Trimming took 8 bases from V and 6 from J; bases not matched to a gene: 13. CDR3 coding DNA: TGTGCCAGCGCCTGGGGCGGGACAGGGGTACGCGAGCAGTACTTC. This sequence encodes CASAWGGTGVREQYF.

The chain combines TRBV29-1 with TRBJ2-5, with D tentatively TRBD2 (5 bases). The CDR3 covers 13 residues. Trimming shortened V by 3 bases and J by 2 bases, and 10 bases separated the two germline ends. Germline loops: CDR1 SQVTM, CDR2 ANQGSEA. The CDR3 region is CSVERVVQETQYF. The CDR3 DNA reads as TGCAGCGTTGAGAGGGTGGTTCAAGAGACCCAGTACTTC.

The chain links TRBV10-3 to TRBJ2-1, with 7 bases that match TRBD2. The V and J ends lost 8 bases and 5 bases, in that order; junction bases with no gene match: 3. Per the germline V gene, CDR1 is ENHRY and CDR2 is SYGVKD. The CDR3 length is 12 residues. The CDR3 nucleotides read TGTGCCATCGCTAGCGGTAACAATGAGCAGTTCTTC. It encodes CAIASGNNEQFF.